This TCR beta chain was captured by sequencing in a study of T cells expressing NK-cell markers. Across the study: The authors derived TCR beta repertoires from sorted CD3+CD56+NKG2C+, CD3+CD56+NKG2C- and CD3+CD56-NKG2C+ T cells. Study-wide results and limits: Among CD8+ T cells from several donors, dominant NKG2C+ clonotypes accounted for 1.0-7.0%. Dominance of the CD3+CD56-NKG2C+ fraction by these clonotypes also held in several donors.

Comments on this clonotype: Its specificity is not known.

CDR3 size: 14 residues. Germline CDR1 SNHLY, CDR2 FYNNEI. TCRdb reprocessed the 5' RACE reads, keeping one entry per CDR3 protein, no DNA. This repertoire comprises about 160,000 distinct CDR3 sequences; its ten largest clones make up approximately 18%. The sample consisted of blood T cells: a sorted CD56 or NKG2C T cell subset, CD4+ or CD8+ T cells, or bulk PBMC T cells (not recorded which). The sequence was collected from a woman aged 18 to 75 in good health. The rearrangement links TRBV2 to TRBJ2-1; the D call of TRBD1 rests on TCRdb alone, since no DNA is present to check it. Here the CDR3 reads CASSGSARTGEQFF.